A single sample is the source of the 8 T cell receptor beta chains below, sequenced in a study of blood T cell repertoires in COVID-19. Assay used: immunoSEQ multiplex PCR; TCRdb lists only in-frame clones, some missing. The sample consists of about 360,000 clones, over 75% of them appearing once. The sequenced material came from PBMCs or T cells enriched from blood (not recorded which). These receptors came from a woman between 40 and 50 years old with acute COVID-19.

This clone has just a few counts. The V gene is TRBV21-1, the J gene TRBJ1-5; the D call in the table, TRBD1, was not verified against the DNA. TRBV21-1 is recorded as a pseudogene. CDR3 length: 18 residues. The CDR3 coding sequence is TGTGCCAGCAGCTCATCACCCCCCCGGTGGCAGGGTGGGCAGCCCCAGCATTTT. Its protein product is CASSSSPPRWQGGQPQHF.

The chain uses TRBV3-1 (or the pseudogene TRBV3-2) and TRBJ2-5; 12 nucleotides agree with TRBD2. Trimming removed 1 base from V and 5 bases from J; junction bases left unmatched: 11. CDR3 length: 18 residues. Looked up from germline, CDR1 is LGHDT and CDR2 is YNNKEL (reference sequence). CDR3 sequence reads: CASSQATASGGARETQYF. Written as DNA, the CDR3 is TGTGCCAGCAGCCAAGCGACGGCTAGCGGGGGGGCCAGGGAGACCCAGTACTTC.

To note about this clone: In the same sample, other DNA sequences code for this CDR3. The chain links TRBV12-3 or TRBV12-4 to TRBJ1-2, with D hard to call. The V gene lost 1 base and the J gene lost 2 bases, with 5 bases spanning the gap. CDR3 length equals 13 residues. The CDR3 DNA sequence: TGTGCCAGCAGTTTAGACAGAAACTATGGCTACACCTTC. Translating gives CASSLDRNYGYTF.

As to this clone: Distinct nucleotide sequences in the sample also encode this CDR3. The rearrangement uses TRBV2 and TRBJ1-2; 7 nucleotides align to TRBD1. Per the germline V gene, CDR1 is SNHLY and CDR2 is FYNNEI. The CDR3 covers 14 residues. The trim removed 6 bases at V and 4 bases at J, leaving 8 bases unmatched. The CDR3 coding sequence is TGTGCCAGCAGCGTTCGGGACAGAGGCTATGGCTACACCTTC. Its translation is CASSVRDRGYGYTF.

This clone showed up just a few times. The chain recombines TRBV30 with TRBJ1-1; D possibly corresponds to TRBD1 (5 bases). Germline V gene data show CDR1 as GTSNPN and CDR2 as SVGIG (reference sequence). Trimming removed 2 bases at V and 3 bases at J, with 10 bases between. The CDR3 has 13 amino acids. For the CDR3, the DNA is TGTGCCTGGAGTAGACAGCTTGACACTGAAGCTTTCTTT. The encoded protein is CAWSRQLDTEAFF.

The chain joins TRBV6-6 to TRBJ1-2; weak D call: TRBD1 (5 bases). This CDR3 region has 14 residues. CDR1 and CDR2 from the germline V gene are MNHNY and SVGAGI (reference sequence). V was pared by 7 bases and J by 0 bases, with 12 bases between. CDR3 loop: CASIQGSANYGYTF. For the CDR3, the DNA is TGTGCCAGCATTCAGGGATCAGCTAACTATGGCTACACCTTC.

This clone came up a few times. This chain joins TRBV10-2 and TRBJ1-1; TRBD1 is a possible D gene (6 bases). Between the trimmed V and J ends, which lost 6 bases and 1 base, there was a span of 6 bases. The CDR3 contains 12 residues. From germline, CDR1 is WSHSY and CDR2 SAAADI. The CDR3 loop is CASRTGNTEAFF. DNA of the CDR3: TGCGCCAGCAGGACAGGGAACACTGAAGCTTTCTTT.

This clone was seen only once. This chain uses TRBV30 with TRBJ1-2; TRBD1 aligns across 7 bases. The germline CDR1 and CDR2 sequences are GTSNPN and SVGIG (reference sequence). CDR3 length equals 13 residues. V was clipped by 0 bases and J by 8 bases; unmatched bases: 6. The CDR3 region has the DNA TGTGCCTGGAGTGTACCAGGGGGGAGCGGCTACACCTTC. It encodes CAWSVPGGSGYTF.